This TCR beta chain was sequenced for a study of T cell responses to AZD1222 COVID-19 vaccine (dated by TCRdb to about 2021). Notes on the research overall: A total of about 230 trial participants underwent TCR sequencing, of whom roughly 210 received two doses of AZD1222 and around 26 received two doses of the MenACWY control vaccine. Trial participants were enrolled by age into 18-55, 56-69 and 70-plus year subgroups, with approximately 150, 28 and 58 TCR-sequenced participants respectively.

General conclusions and limits of the study: Epitopes outside the regions mutated in the B.1.351 and B.1.1.7 variants were reportedly recognized by nearly half of the unique spike-specific TCRs. Vaccine-associated CD4 TCRs spanned the whole spike protein, with dominant responses in regions 160-218 and 743-854. The 56-69-year group was small, and its depth increase did not reach significance, likely because of low power. Conclusions about previously exposed vaccinees are limited because only five to seven AZD1222 recipients were SARS-CoV-2 seropositive at baseline. After two AZD1222 doses, both the breadth and the depth of spike-specific TCRs were significantly higher than at day 0 and than in MenACWY recipients. No day 14 peak-response samples were available, so repertoires were characterized only after the peak T cell response. Most participants were white British and females outnumbered males, and the authors suggested that clonal diversity may have been underestimated.

The CDR3 regions of human TCRbeta chains were subjected to immunosequencing. As for how the authors treated the data: TCRs in the repertoires were matched against a reference library of SARS-CoV-2-specific TCRs that had been generated with the MIRA antigen-specificity platform. Breadth meant the fraction of unique TCRs that were SARS-CoV-2-associated, whereas depth meant the fraction of total T cells that were SARS-CoV-2-associated. Using the MIRA data, every spike-specific TCR was mapped to the spike region that the TCR reacted to and assigned to either a CD4 or a CD8 class. Log10-transformed breadth and depth values were compared by one-way ANOVA with Sidak's multiple comparisons tests. Imported from immuneACCESS, the table was reduced by TCRdb to in-frame sequences with V and J called. These copies leave out some clones; in studies compared against another copy, an unresolved V gene accounts for under half, and the cause of the remainder is not known. V, J and clone size are those of that table, while D and trimming were read from the DNA. The sample profile shows around 100,000 clones; approximately 88% of them were found once. The top ten hold around 6% of the sample.

In the case of this clone: Its antigen is currently not known. Base qualities are not provided; no much larger clone lies one nucleotide away.

This specimen's time point label, interpreted: about 28 days (+/-7) after the second vaccine dose. AZD1222 recipients with second doses at about 4 weeks or about 12 weeks were pooled, because spike-specific TCR depth and breadth did not differ between schedules. Vaccinee samples came from UK trials COV001 and COV002, including a single-blind randomized controlled phase 2/3 trial of AZD1222 (ChAdOx1 nCoV-19) in healthy adults. For TCRbeta chain sequencing, PBMC samples were collected from trial participants at day 0 and at day 28 after the second dose. The source was peripheral blood, collected 28 days after the second AZD1222 dose. The clonotype originates from an adult who received the AZD1222 COVID-19 vaccine.

The CDR3 region: CASSLVSVRRQFF. The nucleotide sequence reads TGTGCCAGCAGCTTGGTGTCGGTCCGCCGGCAGTTCTTC. This chain is built from TRBV5-4 and TRBJ2-1, with no D gene named confidently. V loses 0 bases of germline sequence and J loses 12 bases, and the interval between the two ends is 13 bases. The CDR3, from cysteine to phenylalanine, totals 13 residues. Only the CDR3 DNA is retained, 39 bases long and in frame from the first base. For CDR1 and CDR2, the germline V gene (reference sequence) lists SGHNT and YYREEE. The reference TRBV5-4 and TRBJ2-1 proteins fill in what lies around the CDR3, so the full variable domain reads ETGVTQSPTHLIKTRGQQVTLRCSSQSGHNTVSWYQQALGQGPQFIFQYYREEENGRGNFPPRFSGLQFPNYSSELNVNALELDDSALYLCASSLVSVRRQFFGPGTRLTVL.